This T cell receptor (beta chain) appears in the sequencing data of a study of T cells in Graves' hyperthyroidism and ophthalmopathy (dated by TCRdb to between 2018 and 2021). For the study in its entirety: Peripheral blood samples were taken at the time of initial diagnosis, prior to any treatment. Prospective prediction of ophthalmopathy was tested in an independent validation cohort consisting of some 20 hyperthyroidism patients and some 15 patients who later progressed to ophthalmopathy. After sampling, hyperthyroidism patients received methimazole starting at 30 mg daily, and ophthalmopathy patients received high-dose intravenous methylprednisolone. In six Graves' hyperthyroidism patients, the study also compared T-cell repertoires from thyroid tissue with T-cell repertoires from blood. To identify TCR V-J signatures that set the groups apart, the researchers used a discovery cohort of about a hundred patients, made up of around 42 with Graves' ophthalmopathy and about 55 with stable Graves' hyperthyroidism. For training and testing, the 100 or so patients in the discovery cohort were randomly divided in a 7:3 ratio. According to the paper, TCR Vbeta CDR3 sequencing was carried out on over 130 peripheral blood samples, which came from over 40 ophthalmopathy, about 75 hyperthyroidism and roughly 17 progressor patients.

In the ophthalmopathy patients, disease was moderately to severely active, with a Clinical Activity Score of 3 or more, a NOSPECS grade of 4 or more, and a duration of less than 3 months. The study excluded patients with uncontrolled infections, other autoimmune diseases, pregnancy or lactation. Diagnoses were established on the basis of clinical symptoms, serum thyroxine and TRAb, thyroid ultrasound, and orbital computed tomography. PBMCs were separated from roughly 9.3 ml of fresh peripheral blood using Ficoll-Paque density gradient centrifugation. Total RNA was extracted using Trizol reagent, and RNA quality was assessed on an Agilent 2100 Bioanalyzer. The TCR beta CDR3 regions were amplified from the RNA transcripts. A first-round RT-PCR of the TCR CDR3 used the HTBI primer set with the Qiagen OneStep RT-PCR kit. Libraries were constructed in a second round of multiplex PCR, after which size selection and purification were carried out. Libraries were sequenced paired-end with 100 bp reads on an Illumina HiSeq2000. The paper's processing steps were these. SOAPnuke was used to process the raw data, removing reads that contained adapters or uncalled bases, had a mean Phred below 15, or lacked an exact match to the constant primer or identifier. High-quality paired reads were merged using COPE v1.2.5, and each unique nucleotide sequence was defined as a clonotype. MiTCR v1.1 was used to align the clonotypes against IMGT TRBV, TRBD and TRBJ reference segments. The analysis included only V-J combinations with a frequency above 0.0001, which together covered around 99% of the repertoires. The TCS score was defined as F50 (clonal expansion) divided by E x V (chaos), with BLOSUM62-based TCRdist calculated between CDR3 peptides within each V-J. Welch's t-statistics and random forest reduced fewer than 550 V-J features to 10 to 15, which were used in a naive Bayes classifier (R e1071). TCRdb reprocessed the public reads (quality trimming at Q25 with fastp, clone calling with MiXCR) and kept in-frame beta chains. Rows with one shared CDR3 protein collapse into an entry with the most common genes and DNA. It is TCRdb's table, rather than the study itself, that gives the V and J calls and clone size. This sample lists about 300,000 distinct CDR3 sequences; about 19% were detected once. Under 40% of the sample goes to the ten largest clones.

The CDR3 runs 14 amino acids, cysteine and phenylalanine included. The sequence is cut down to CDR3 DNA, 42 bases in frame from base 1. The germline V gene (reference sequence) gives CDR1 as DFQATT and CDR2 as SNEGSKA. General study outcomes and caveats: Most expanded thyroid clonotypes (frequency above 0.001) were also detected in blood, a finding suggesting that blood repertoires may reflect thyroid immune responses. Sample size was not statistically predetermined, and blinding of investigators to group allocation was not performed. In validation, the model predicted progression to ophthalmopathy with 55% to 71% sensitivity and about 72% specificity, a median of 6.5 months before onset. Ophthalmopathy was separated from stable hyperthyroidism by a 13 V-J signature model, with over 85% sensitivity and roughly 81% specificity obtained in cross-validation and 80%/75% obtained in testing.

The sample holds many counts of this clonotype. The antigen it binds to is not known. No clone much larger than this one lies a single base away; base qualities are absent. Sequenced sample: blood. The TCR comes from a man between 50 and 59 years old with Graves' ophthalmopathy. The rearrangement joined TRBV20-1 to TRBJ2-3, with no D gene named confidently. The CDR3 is CSASMVESTDTQYF. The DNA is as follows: TGCAGCGCATCTATGGTCGAGAGCACAGATACGCAGTATTTT.